This T cell receptor (beta chain) comes out of a study of regulatory T cells in long-lasting Graves disease. At least ten counts were recorded for this clonotype. Antigen specificity is unknown. As for time point: persistent/refractory GD, antithyroid drugs over 5 years with positive TRAb. The TCR library used RNA extracted from PBMCs. Study-level points and caveats: Persistent Graves' patients showed less TCR diversity than newly diagnosed ones.

Library construction for TCR beta used iRepertoire HTBI primers and Arm-PCR of CDR3 regions. Each CDR3 protein gets one entry after TCRdb re-called the multiplex PCR reads with MiXCR. The table records around 300,000 distinct CDR3 sequences, around 20% of them present only once. The origin of this receptor is a female donor with Graves disease. Here the sequenced sample was peripheral blood mononuclear cells (PBMCs), taken when the disease was refractory, from a patient treated with antithyroid drugs.

The CDR3 is CASSWSELRNEKLFF. CDR3 sequence (DNA): TGTGCCAGCAGTTGGTCGGAGCTTAGAAATGAAAAACTGTTTTTT. This rearrangement joins TRBV12-3 or TRBV12-4 to TRBJ1-4; D is unclear. V was shortened by 4 bases and J by 5 bases, with 14 bases between the two germline ends. This CDR3 spans 15 amino acids.